Described below is a single TCR beta chain sequence and its context. Its antigen is unknown. Trimming at V came to 3 bases and at J to 3 bases, leaving 7 bases not matched to a gene. Germline CDR1 SGHVS, CDR2 FNYEAQ. The CDR3 covers 15 residues. With 60 Vbeta and 13 Jbeta primers, the PCR was carried out. Clones were read by immunoSEQ multiplex PCR, and TCRdb kept only the in-frame ones, dropping some. The table lists fewer than 150,000 clones, 70% to 75% of them singletons, with about 3.4% in the top ten. The record originates from a study of cytomegalovirus exposure and HLA in healthy donors. Study observations and caveats: Among donors in an Asian-associated ancestry cluster, a later analysis reportedly found fewer N-insertions than the roughly 650-donor mean. Earlier analysis looked at TCR beta V segments, and most were productive about 90% or about 30% of the time. TCR beta sequences reportedly predicted most subjects' HLA-A and HLA-B alleles accurately.

The source of this sequence is a young man in good health and CMV-seronegative. Material: PBMCs. This chain connects TRBV7-6 to TRBJ2-5, with 7 bases aligning to TRBD2. The CDR3 sequence: CASSFIGAGEETQYF. The CDR3 DNA reads TGTGCCAGCAGCTTTATTGGGGCGGGAGAAGAGACCCAGTACTTC.